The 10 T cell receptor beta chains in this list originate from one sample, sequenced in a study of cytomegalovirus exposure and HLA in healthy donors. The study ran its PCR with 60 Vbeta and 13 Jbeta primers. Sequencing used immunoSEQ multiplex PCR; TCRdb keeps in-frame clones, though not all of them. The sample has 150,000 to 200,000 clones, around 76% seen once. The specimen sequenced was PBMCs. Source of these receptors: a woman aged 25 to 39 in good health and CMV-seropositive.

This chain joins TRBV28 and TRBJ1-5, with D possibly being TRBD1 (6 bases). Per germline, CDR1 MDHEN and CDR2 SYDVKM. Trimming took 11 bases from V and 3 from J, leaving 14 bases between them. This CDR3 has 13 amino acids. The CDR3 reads CASRQVPNQPQHF. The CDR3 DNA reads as TGTGCCTCAAGACAGGTCCCCAATCAGCCCCAGCATTTT. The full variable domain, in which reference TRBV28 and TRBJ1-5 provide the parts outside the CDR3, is DVKVTQSSRYLVKRTGEKVFLECVQDMDHENMFWYRQDPGLGLRLIYFSYDVKMKEKGDIPEGYSVSREKKERFSLILESASTNQTSMYLCASRQVPNQPQHFGDGTRLSIL.

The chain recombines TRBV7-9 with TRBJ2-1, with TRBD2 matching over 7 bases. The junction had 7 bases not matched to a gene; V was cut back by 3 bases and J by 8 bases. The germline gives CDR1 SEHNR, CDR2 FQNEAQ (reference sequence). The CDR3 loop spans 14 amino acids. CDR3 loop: CASSFRAGGDEQFF. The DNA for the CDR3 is TGTGCCAGCAGCTTTCGAGCTGGGGGGGATGAGCAGTTCTTC.

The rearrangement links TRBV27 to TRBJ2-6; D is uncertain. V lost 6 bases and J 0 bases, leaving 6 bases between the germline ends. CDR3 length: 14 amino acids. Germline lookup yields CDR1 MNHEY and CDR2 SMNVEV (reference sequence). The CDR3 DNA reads TGTGCCAGCAGCGCCAGCTCTGGGGCCAACGTCCTGACTTTC. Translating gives CASSASSGANVLTF.

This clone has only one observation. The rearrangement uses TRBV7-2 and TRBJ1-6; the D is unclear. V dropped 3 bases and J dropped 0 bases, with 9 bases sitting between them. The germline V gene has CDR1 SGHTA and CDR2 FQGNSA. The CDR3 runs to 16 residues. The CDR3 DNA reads TGTGCCAGCAGCTTCGTATCCGGCTCCTATAATTCACCCCTCCACTTT. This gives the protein CASSFVSGSYNSPLHF.

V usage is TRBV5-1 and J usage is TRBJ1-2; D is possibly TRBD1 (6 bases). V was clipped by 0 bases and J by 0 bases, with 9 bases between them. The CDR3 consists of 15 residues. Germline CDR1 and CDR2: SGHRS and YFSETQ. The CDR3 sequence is CASSLGPGANYGYTF. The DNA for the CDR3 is TGCGCCAGCAGCTTGGGCCCAGGGGCTAACTATGGCTACACCTTC.

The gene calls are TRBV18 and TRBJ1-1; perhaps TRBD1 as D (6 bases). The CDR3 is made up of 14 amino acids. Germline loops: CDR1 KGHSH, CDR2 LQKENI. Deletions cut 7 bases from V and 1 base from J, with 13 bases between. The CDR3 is CASFPGHSNTEAFF. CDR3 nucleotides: TGTGCCAGCTTCCCGGGACACTCGAACACTGAAGCTTTCTTT.

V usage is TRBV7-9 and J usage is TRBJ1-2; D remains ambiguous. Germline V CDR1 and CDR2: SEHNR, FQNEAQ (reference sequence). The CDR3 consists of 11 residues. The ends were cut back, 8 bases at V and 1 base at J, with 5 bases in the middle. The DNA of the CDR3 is TGTGCCAGCGCGGTTAACTATGGCTACACCTTC. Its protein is CASAVNYGYTF.

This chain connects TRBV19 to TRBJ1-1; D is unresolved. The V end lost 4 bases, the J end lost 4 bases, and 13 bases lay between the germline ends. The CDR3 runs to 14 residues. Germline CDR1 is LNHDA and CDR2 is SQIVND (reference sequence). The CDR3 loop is CASSKASGSTEAFF. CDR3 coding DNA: TGTGCCAGTAGTAAAGCGTCGGGAAGCACTGAAGCTTTCTTT.

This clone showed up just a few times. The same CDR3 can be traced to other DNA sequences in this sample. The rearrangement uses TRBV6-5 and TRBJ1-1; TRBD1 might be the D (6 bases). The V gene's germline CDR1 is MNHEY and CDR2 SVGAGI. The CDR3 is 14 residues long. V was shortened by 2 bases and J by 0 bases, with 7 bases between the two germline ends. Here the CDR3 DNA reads TGTGCCAGCAGTTACCAGGGGATGAACACTGAAGCTTTCTTT. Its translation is CASSYQGMNTEAFF.

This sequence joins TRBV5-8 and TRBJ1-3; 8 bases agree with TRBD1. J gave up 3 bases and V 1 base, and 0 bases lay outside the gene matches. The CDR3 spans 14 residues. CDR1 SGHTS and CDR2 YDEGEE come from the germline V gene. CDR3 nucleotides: TGTGCCAGCAGCTTGACAGGGGGTGGAAACACCATATATTTT. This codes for CASSLTGGGNTIYF.